One sample yielded the 25 T cell receptor beta chains listed below, sequenced in a study of T cell responses to AZD1222 COVID-19 vaccine. The table came from immunoSEQ multiplex PCR; TCRdb's copy has only in-frame clones and leaves some out. The sample shows some 97,000 clones, about nine tenths of them seen only once. The starting material was peripheral blood, obtained on day 0 of AZD1222 vaccination. The source of these receptors is an adult in good health.

The chain links TRBV28 to TRBJ1-5; a weak D match, TRBD1 (6 bases). CDR1 is MDHEN and CDR2 is SYDVKM in the germline V gene. CDR3 length: 16 residues. The V gene lost 2 bases and the J gene lost 12 bases, with 23 bases spanning the gap. In DNA form, the CDR3 reads TGTGCCAGCAGTTTAGGTGGCGCGGGGGCCCGTGTTCTCCAGCATTTT. This codes for CASSLGGAGARVLQHF.

The chain links TRBV4-1 to TRBJ2-2, with 7 bases identical to TRBD1. V gave up 3 bases and J gave up 5 bases; unmatched junction bases: 0. The CDR3 is 13 amino acids. Germline V gene lookup returns CDR1 MGHRA and CDR2 YSYEKL. DNA of the CDR3: TGCGCCAGCAGCCAGACAGGGACCGGGGAGCTGTTTTTT. Translating gives CASSQTGTGELFF.

The chain uses TRBV2 and TRBJ2-1, with D possibly matching TRBD2 (5 bases). Germline V gene lookup returns CDR1 SNHLY and CDR2 FYNNEI. With 4 bases removed from V and 0 bases from J, the gap between germline ends came to 10 bases. This CDR3 is 15 amino acids long. The CDR3 DNA sequence: TGTGCCAGCAGTGTATTAGCGAGCTCCTACAATGAGCAGTTCTTC. The encoded protein is CASSVLASSYNEQFF.

This chain connects TRBV7-9 to TRBJ1-2; 9 bases are a match to TRBD1. Germline CDR1 and CDR2: SEHNR and FQNEAQ (reference sequence). V lost 0 bases, J lost 8 bases, and 7 bases stayed unmatched. The CDR3 covers 15 residues. The CDR3 protein is CASSLAFRTGDGYTF. Here the CDR3 DNA reads TGTGCCAGCAGCTTAGCTTTCCGGACAGGGGACGGCTACACCTTC. The full variable domain, in which reference TRBV7-9 and TRBJ1-2 provide the parts outside the CDR3, is DTGVSQNPRHKITKRGQNVTFRCDPISEHNRLYWYRQTLGQGPEFLTYFQNEAQLEKSRLLSDRFSAERPKGSFSTLEIQRTEQGDSAMYLCASSLAFRTGDGYTFGSGTRLTVV.

The V gene is TRBV7-2, the J gene TRBJ2-6; tentatively, D is TRBD1 (6 bases). The CDR3 contains 18 residues. In germline, CDR1 is SGHTA, CDR2 FQGNSA. V was cut by 2 bases and J by 4 bases, with 18 bases left in between. CDR3 in amino acids: CASSLWDTRFSGANVLTF. In DNA form, the CDR3 reads TGTGCCAGCAGCTTATGGGACACACGGTTTTCCGGGGCCAACGTCCTGACTTTC.

The rearrangement links TRBV28 to TRBJ1-1, with D perhaps TRBD1 (5 bases). The germline CDR1 and CDR2 sequences are MDHEN and SYDVKM. CDR3 length: 16 residues. The V gene lost 5 bases and the J gene lost 0 bases, with 16 bases spanning the gap. This chain's CDR3 is CASSGGHGVLNTEAFF. CDR3 coding DNA: TGTGCCAGCAGTGGCGGACACGGGGTACTGAACACTGAAGCTTTCTTT.

The sample holds one count of this clone. The chain recombines TRBV6-1 with TRBJ2-1; 12 positions agree with TRBD2. The CDR3 is 17 amino acids. The trim removed 4 bases at V and 3 bases at J, leaving 7 bases unmatched. Germline assignment: CDR1 MNHNS and CDR2 SASEGT. CDR3 nucleotides: TGTGCCAGCAGTGCTCAGACTAGCGGGAGTCTCTACAATGAGCAGTTCTTC. It specifies CASSAQTSGSLYNEQFF.

The genes are TRBV20-1 and TRBJ2-3; a possible D gene is TRBD2 (5 bases). V shed 3 bases and J shed 3 bases, with 10 bases lying between them. CDR1 and CDR2 (germline): DFQATT, SNEGSKA (reference sequence). The CDR3 totals 13 residues. CDR3 region: CSASAGGTDTQYF. Here the CDR3 DNA reads TGCAGTGCTAGTGCGGGCGGTACAGATACGCAGTATTTT.

The CDR3 is CSVEELTAREAFF. Here the CDR3 DNA reads TGCAGCGTTGAAGAATTGACAGCCAGAGAAGCTTTCTTT. The chain links TRBV29-1 to TRBJ1-1; weak D call: TRBD1 (5 bases). The CDR3 consists of 13 residues. V lost 0 bases, J lost 8 bases, and 13 bases lay in between. Germline CDR1 reads SQVTM; CDR2 reads ANQGSEA.

The V call is TRBV7-2, the J call TRBJ2-1, with D hard to call. V was cut by 1 base and J by 8 bases, with 9 bases left in between. This CDR3 has 13 amino acids. The germline V gene has CDR1 SGHTA and CDR2 FQGNSA. The CDR3: CASSLVGGYEQFF. The CDR3, as DNA: TGTGCCAGCAGCTTAGTAGGTGGTTATGAGCAGTTCTTC.

This clone showed up just once. This sequence joins TRBV3-1 (or the pseudogene TRBV3-2) and TRBJ1-6; D might be TRBD1 (5 bases). This CDR3 is 12 amino acids long. Trimming took off 4 bases at V and 14 bases at J, with 12 bases between the two ends. From germline, CDR1 is LGHDT and CDR2 YNNKEL (reference sequence). The CDR3 sequence is CASSLALGALHF. CDR3 DNA sequence: TGTGCCAGCAGCCTTGCCCTAGGGGCCCTCCACTTT.

V and J are TRBV3-1 (or the pseudogene TRBV3-2) and TRBJ2-2; the D gene is possibly TRBD2 (5 bases). CDR1 LGHDT and CDR2 YNNKEL come from the germline V gene (reference sequence). The V end lost 0 bases, the J end lost 7 bases, and 9 bases lay between the germline ends. This CDR3 is 14 amino acids long. The CDR3 sequence: CASSQEGVGGELFF. The CDR3 DNA sequence: TGTGCCAGCAGCCAAGAGGGAGTAGGCGGGGAGCTGTTTTTT.

V usage is TRBV24-1 and J usage is TRBJ2-7; 10 bases line up with TRBD1. J lost 2 bases, V lost 5 bases, and 17 bases had no gene match. The CDR3 extends over 19 amino acids. Germline CDR1 reads KGHDR; CDR2 reads SFDVKD. The CDR3 here is CATSASPGQGTRSTYEQYF. The CDR3, as DNA: TGTGCCACCAGTGCCTCCCCGGGACAGGGGACCAGGTCAACCTACGAGCAGTACTTC.

The V gene is TRBV12-3 or TRBV12-4, the J gene TRBJ1-6; D call uncertain. The ends were cut back, 9 bases at V and 5 bases at J, with 8 bases in the middle. This CDR3 spans 12 amino acids. The CDR3 bases are TGTGCCAGTAGTATGGATAATTCACCCCTCCACTTT. This sequence encodes CASSMDNSPLHF.

The chain links TRBV27 to TRBJ1-5; 9 positions match TRBD1. Germline values: CDR1 MNHEY, CDR2 SMNVEV (reference sequence). The CDR3 contains 12 residues. The V segment lost 6 bases and the J segment 6 bases; nucleotides outside the gene matches: 0. CDR3 region: CASRTGGQPQHF. As DNA, the CDR3 is TGTGCCAGCAGGACAGGGGGTCAGCCCCAGCATTTT.

The chain employs TRBV3-1 (or the pseudogene TRBV3-2) and TRBJ2-5; 16 positions match TRBD2. Germline V gene lookup returns CDR1 LGHDT and CDR2 YNNKEL (reference sequence). The CDR3 spans 18 residues. Trimming at V came to 4 bases and at J to 5 bases, leaving 10 bases not matched to a gene. CDR3 amino acids: CASSPGTSGRGGYETQYF. The CDR3 DNA reads as TGTGCCAGCAGCCCTGGGACTAGCGGGAGGGGAGGGTATGAGACCCAGTACTTC.

The chain links TRBV19 to TRBJ2-7, with 8 bases fitting TRBD1. CDR1 LNHDA and CDR2 SQIVND come from the germline V gene (reference sequence). V gave up 4 bases and J gave up 4 bases; unmatched junction bases: 9. This CDR3 has 15 amino acids. This chain's CDR3 is CASSTDRGRRYEQYF. In nucleotides, the CDR3 is TGTGCCAGTAGTACCGACAGGGGAAGAAGATACGAGCAGTACTTC. The whole variable domain, remainder taken from reference TRBV19 and TRBJ2-7, is DGGITQSPKYLFRKEGQNVTLSCEQNLNHDAMYWYRQDPGQGLRLIYYSQIVNDFQKGDIAEGYSVSREKKESFPLTVTSAQKNPTAFYLCASSTDRGRRYEQYFGPGTRLTVT.

The V gene is TRBV28, the J gene TRBJ2-5; TRBD1 might be the D (6 bases). The germline CDR1 and CDR2 sequences are MDHEN and SYDVKM. V was clipped by 6 bases and J by 1 base, with 15 bases between them. The CDR3 extends over 15 amino acids. Here the CDR3 DNA reads TGTGCCAGCAGAGGCCTAGGACAGACCCAAGAGACCCAGTACTTC. This encodes CASRGLGQTQETQYF.

Regarding this clone: The sample contains more than one DNA sequence encoding this CDR3. This chain links TRBV11-3 with TRBJ2-3; 9 bases align to TRBD1. The CDR3 loop spans 16 amino acids. With V trimmed by 1 base and J by 0 bases, 2 bases remained unmatched. The germline gives CDR1 SGHNT, CDR2 YENEEA. The CDR3 nucleotides are TGTGCCAGCAGCTTAGGCGGGACAGGGAGCACAGATACGCAGTATTTT. Translated, it gives CASSLGGTGSTDTQYF. The whole variable domain, filled in from reference TRBV11-3 and TRBJ2-3, reads EAGVVQSPRYKIIEKKQPVAFWCNPISGHNTLYWYLQNLGQGPELLIRYENEEAVDDSQLPKDRFSAERLKGVDSTLKIQPAELGDSAVYLCASSLGGTGSTDTQYFGPGTRLTVL.

V and J are TRBV7-9 and TRBJ1-4; TRBD1 matches at 8 bases. Germline values: CDR1 SEHNR, CDR2 FQNEAQ (reference sequence). The CDR3 sequence is 16 residues long. Trimming cost V 2 bases and J 2 bases; bases outside gene matches: 4. CDR3 sequence: CASSLRTGWTNEKLFF. CDR3 DNA: TGTGCCAGCAGCTTACGGACAGGGTGGACTAATGAAAAACTGTTTTTT.

This clone has only one observation. The chain links TRBV7-2 to TRBJ2-7; 10 nucleotides line up with TRBD2. After removal of 5 bases from V and 4 bases from J, the junction contained 11 bases not matched to a gene. The CDR3 is made up of 16 amino acids. Germline values: CDR1 SGHTA, CDR2 FQGNSA. CDR3 loop: CASSPSSGSGYYEQYF. CDR3 in DNA: TGTGCCAGCAGCCCCTCTAGCGGGAGTGGGTATTACGAGCAGTACTTC.

This clone was seen once. The gene calls are TRBV3-1 (or the pseudogene TRBV3-2) and TRBJ1-6, with D perhaps TRBD1 (5 bases). V was trimmed by 4 bases and J by 5 bases, leaving 12 bases between them. The CDR3 totals 15 residues. Germline V CDR1 and CDR2: LGHDT, YNNKEL (reference sequence). CDR3 residues: CASSPQGRNNSPLHF. The CDR3 DNA is TGTGCCAGCAGCCCGCAGGGACGGAATAATTCACCCCTCCACTTT.

On this clone: The junction differs from germline at one of its ends, possibly a read error. V is TRBV7-6 and J is TRBJ2-1; no definite D call. CDR1 is SGHVS and CDR2 is FNYEAQ in the germline V gene. This CDR3 is built from 15 residues. The CDR3 loop reads CASSLVDSAYNEQFF. The CDR3 DNA follows: TGTGCCAGCAGTTTAGTAGACTCCGCCTACAATGAGCAGTTCTTC.

This chain joins TRBV16 and TRBJ2-7, with D possibly being TRBD1 (6 bases). The CDR3 runs to 16 residues. Per the germline V gene, CDR1 is KGHSY and CDR2 is FQNENV. The germline V and J ends were trimmed by 8 bases and 0 bases, with 20 bases remaining between them. The CDR3 is CASQTNRDTNSYEQYF. The CDR3 nucleotides read TGTGCCAGCCAAACGAACCGGGACACAAACTCCTACGAGCAGTACTTC.

This clone came up once. The chain carries TRBV27 and TRBJ2-1; 8 bases match TRBD2. Germline assignment: CDR1 MNHEY and CDR2 SMNVEV (reference sequence). This CDR3 contains 15 residues. With V trimmed by 5 bases and J by 8 bases, 11 bases remained unmatched. The CDR3 nucleotides read TGTGCCAGCAGTCTTTGGACTAGCCGTACGGATGAGCAGTTCTTC. Its protein product is CASSLWTSRTDEQFF.